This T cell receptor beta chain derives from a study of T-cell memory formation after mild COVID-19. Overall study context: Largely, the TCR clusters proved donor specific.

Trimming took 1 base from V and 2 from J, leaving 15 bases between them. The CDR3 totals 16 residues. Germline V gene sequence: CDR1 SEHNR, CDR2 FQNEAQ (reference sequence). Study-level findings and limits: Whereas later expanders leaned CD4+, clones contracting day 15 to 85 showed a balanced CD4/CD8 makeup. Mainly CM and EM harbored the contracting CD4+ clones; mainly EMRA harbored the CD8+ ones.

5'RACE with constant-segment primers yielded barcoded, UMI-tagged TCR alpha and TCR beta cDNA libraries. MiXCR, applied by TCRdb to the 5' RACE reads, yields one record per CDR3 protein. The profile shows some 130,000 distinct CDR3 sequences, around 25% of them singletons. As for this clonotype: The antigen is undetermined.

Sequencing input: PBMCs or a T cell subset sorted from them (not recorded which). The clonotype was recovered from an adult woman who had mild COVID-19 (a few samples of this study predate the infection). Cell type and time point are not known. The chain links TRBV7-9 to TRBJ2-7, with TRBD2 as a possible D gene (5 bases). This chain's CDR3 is CASSLGGLTQTYEQYF. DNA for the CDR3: TGTGCCAGCAGCTTAGGAGGGCTCACACAAACCTACGAGCAGTACTTC.